These 2 T cell receptor beta chains originate from one sample sequenced in a study of cytomegalovirus exposure and HLA in healthy donors. Vbeta (60) and Jbeta (13) primers were used in the PCR. Here immunoSEQ multiplex PCR was the method, and the copy in TCRdb shows in-frame clones only, minus some. The table records 150,000 to 200,000 clones, 75% to 90% of them present only once. The specimen sequenced was PBMCs. These receptors were taken from a boy under 18 in good health and CMV-seronegative.

The V and J genes are TRBV18 and TRBJ2-1; the match to TRBD2 covers 13 bases. CDR3 length equals 16 residues. The V gene end was trimmed by 1 base and the J gene end by 8 bases; junction bases not matched to a gene: 5. Germline lookup yields CDR1 KGHSH and CDR2 LQKENI. CDR3 in amino acids: CASSPLEGLAGHEQFF. The CDR3 coding sequence is TGTGCCAGCTCACCACTAGAGGGACTAGCGGGACATGAGCAGTTCTTC.

The V gene is TRBV6-1, the J gene TRBJ2-7, with 7 bases that match TRBD2. The CDR3 covers 13 residues. V lost 8 bases and J lost 2; bases outside the gene matches: 6. Germline lookup yields CDR1 MNHNS and CDR2 SASEGT. In DNA form, the CDR3 reads TGTGCCAGCGGGTCGGGGGGAACCTACGAGCAGTACTTC. Amino acids: CASGSGGTYEQYF.